The clone carrying this T cell receptor (beta chain) turned up a few times. Antigen: not known. This specimen belongs to a study of T cells in localized non-small cell lung cancer. Findings of the study overall: The tumor had only one region sequenced, so heterogeneity remains possible. Uninvolved nearby lung showed the greatest T cell clonality, exceeding that found in tumor.

Only in-frame clones appear in the TCRdb table, and some are missing; sequencing was by immunoSEQ multiplex PCR. The sample has some 1,600 clones, about 18% seen once. The junction had 3 bases not matched to a gene; V was cut back by 3 bases and J by 0 bases. In germline, CDR1 is SGHVS, CDR2 FNYEAQ. The CDR3 sequence is 16 residues long. This chain uses TRBV7-6 with TRBJ1-2; TRBD1 agrees at 11 bases. This clonotype was obtained from a woman aged 35-75 years with stage I lung adenocarcinoma. The sample in question was lung tumor tissue, obtained before any cancer treatment. DNA of the CDR3: TGTGCCAGCAGCTTCGGACAGGGGGCTGCTAACTATGGCTACACCTTC. Translating gives CASSFGQGAANYGYTF.